This T cell receptor (beta chain) was recovered during a study of T cell responses to AZD1222 COVID-19 vaccine. Only in-frame clones appear in the TCRdb table, and some are missing; sequencing was by immunoSEQ multiplex PCR. Altogether 130,000 or so clones are present, around 84% being singletons, with the ten largest covering approximately 12%. This CDR3 has 12 amino acids. Per the germline V gene, CDR1 is MNHEY and CDR2 is SVGAGI. V was pared by 8 bases and J by 6 bases, with 3 bases of the junction left unmatched. This clone came up once. The chain couples TRBV6-5 to TRBJ2-1; 8 nucleotides agree with TRBD2. The sequencing used peripheral blood, collected on day 0 of AZD1222 vaccination. This sequence originates from an adult in good health. CDR3 DNA: TGTGCCAGCTACGGGACTAGCAATGAGCAGTTCTTC. The encoded protein is CASYGTSNEQFF.